Following are 9 T cell receptor beta chains from one sample sequenced in a study of breast tumors, draining lymph nodes, adjacent tissues. Axillary draining lymph nodes of breast cancer patients supplied the node samples. One entry per CDR3 protein, called by TCRdb with MiXCR from the multiplex PCR reads. The sample lists fewer than 140,000 distinct CDR3 sequences; about 30% were seen once. Sample: axillary lymph node tissue. These receptors were obtained from a female donor with breast cancer. Some clones in this sample may be carry-over from other donors' samples.

This clonotype was detected many times. The junction shows a germline mismatch at one end, possibly a read error. J is TRBJ2-5 and V is TRBV28, with 9 bases aligning to TRBD1. This CDR3 has 15 residues. Per germline, CDR1 MDHEN and CDR2 SYDVKM. The CDR3 DNA reads TGTGCCAGTAGTTCCTCATGGGACAGGGAAGAGACCCAGTACTTC. Translated: CASSSSWDREETQYF.

This clonotype appeared many times. This chain joins TRBV10-3 and TRBJ2-3; 9 bases line up with TRBD1. Germline assignment: CDR1 ENHRY and CDR2 SYGVKD. The CDR3 is 16 residues long. The ends lost 1 base at V and 1 base at J; junction bases unmatched: 3. The CDR3 is CAISEYRTGGTDTQYF. The CDR3 region has the DNA TGTGCCATCAGTGAGTACCGGACAGGGGGCACAGATACGCAGTATTTT.

The chain has TRBV13 and TRBJ1-6, with D unclear. The V and J ends lost 5 bases and 13 bases respectively, with 0 bases between them. The CDR3 runs 8 residues. CDR1 and CDR2 (germline): PRHDT, FYEKMQ (reference sequence). CDR3 coding DNA: TGTGCCAGCAGCCCCCTCCACTTT. It is translated as CASSPLHF.

This clonotype showed up many times. The V and J genes are TRBV20-1 and TRBJ2-1; 9 positions agree with TRBD1. CDR1 is DFQATT, CDR2 SNEGSKA, per germline (reference sequence). V lost 5 bases, J lost 8 bases, and 16 bases stayed unmatched. The CDR3 loop spans 16 amino acids. CDR3 nucleotide sequence: TGCAGTGCTCGCACAGGGGGCCAGGCTGTGTTAGATGAGCAGTTCTTC. It translates to CSARTGGQAVLDEQFF.

This clonotype was found a few times. A much more abundant neighbour one base away suggests this may be a read error. The gene calls are TRBV6-2 or TRBV6-3 and TRBJ1-6; D gene ambiguous. In germline, CDR1 is MNHEY, CDR2 SVGEGT. V was trimmed by 8 bases and J by 14 bases, leaving 16 bases between them. This CDR3 has 12 amino acids. This CDR3 is CASQPGGFTLHF. The CDR3 DNA reads TGTGCCAGCCAGCCAGGAGGATTCACCCTCCACTTT.

In this sample, this clonotype turned up many times. The chain combines TRBV19 with TRBJ2-7; D unresolved. Germline assignment: CDR1 LNHDA and CDR2 SQIVND (reference sequence). Deletions cut 4 bases from V and 3 bases from J, with 13 bases between. This CDR3 is built from 14 residues. The CDR3 DNA is TGTGCCAGTAGTACGTTGTTGGGATTCTACGAGCAGTACTTC. Protein sequence: CASSTLLGFYEQYF.

This clonotype was recorded at least ten times. The chain employs TRBV6-1 and TRBJ2-1, with D perhaps TRBD2 (7 bases). Trimming left V 6 bases short and J 6 bases short, with 12 bases between. Germline V gene data show CDR1 as MNHNS and CDR2 as SASEGT. CDR3 size: 13 residues. The CDR3 protein is CASRGGGINEQFF. The DNA for the CDR3 is TGTGCCAGCAGGGGAGGGGGTATCAATGAGCAGTTCTTC.

This clonotype was recorded many times. The rearrangement joins TRBV27 to TRBJ2-7, with 10 nucleotides matching TRBD2. The CDR3 loop spans 15 amino acids. The J segment lost 0 bases and the V segment lost 6 bases, leaving 5 bases of the junction unmatched. Germline CDR1 reads MNHEY; CDR2 reads SMNVEV (reference sequence). The CDR3 sequence is CASRELAGNSYEQYF. CDR3 sequence (DNA): TGTGCCAGCAGAGAACTAGCGGGAAACTCCTACGAGCAGTACTTC.

This clonotype has at least ten counts. The rearrangement joins TRBV12-3 or TRBV12-4 to TRBJ1-4, with TRBD1 matching 9 bases. J lost 2 bases, V lost 3 bases, and 7 bases had no gene match. There are 17 residues in the CDR3. As DNA, the CDR3 is TGTGCCAGCAGTTTGGGGGACAGGGAATCCACTAATGAAAAACTGTTTTTT. Its translation: CASSLGDRESTNEKLFF.